The 20 T cell receptor beta chains given below trace back to one sample, sequenced in a study of metastatic and nonmetastatic thyroid tumors. No patient received treatment before thyroid surgery. TCRdb re-analyzed the PCR reads using MiXCR. The table shows about 33,000 clones, with 11% occurring only once. The sequenced sample consisted of blood. Receptors were obtained from a female donor with papillary thyroid cancer or a benign thyroid nodule (not recorded which). Some clones in this sample may be carry-over from other donors' samples.

This clone occurred many times. The rearrangement links TRBV7-8 to TRBJ2-7; a weak D match, TRBD1 (7 bases). This CDR3 comprises 14 residues. V lost 3 bases and J 3 bases, leaving 12 bases between the germline ends. Germline assignment: CDR1 SGHVS and CDR2 FQNEAQ. The CDR3 DNA reads TGTGCCAGCAGCTTCGGGACAGCGGGCTACGAGCAGTACTTC. It yields the protein CASSFGTAGYEQYF.

This clone was found many times. This chain's CDR3 is CASSQVRQWGGAAQFF. CDR3 DNA: TGTGCCAGCAGCCAAGTCCGCCAGTGGGGGGGGGCGGCGCAGTTCTTC. The chain combines TRBV4-2 with TRBJ2-1, with D maybe TRBD2 (7 bases). The ends were cut back, 1 base at V and 12 bases at J, with 22 bases in the middle. Germline V gene sequence: CDR1 LGHNA, CDR2 YNFKEQ. This CDR3 spans 16 amino acids.

This clone was counted ten times or more. This chain joins TRBV7-2 and TRBJ2-5; D not resolved. This CDR3 has 14 residues. Trimming stripped 6 bases from V and 1 base from J, with 12 bases between. Germline CDR1 reads SGHTA; CDR2 reads FQGNSA. The CDR3 loop reads CASSPNPIQETQYF. CDR3 DNA: TGTGCCAGCAGTCCAAACCCGATCCAAGAGACCCAGTACTTC.

This clone has a handful of counts. This may stem from a read error, because a much larger clone lies one nucleotide away. The rearrangement links TRBV5-4 to TRBJ2-1, with a possible D match to TRBD2 (6 bases). The germline CDR1 and CDR2 sequences are SGHNT and YYREEE (reference sequence). The CDR3 is made up of 13 amino acids. This CDR3 is CASSGRSSNEQLF. CDR3 sequence (DNA): TGTGCCAGCAGCGGGAGGTCTAGCAATGAGCAGCTCTTC.

This clone has ten or more counts. Just one base apart from a much larger clone, this may be a read error. Other DNA sequences in the same sample also yield this CDR3. The chain has TRBV7-2 and TRBJ1-2; 8 bases align to TRBD1. J was trimmed by 5 bases and V by 5 bases; bases with no gene match: 10. This CDR3 is 15 amino acids long. Germline V gene data show CDR1 as SGHTA and CDR2 as FQGNSA. The CDR3 is CASSLGQGAFYGYTF. The CDR3 DNA sequence: TGTGCCAGCAGCCTAGGGCAGGGGGCGTTTTATGGCTACACCTTC.

By its share, this clone is medium-sized. The chain recombines TRBV12-3 or TRBV12-4 with TRBJ2-2; 8 bases are a match to TRBD1. CDR3 length equals 16 residues. The V and J ends lost 6 bases and 3 bases, in that order; junction bases with no gene match: 9. CDR3 bases: TGTGCCAGCAGCTCCGTTGAGACAGGGGACACCGGGGAGCTGTTTTTT. Translation gives CASSSVETGDTGELFF.

This clone was seen at least ten times. This sequence joins TRBV5-6 and TRBJ2-3, with TRBD2 identical over 8 bases. The CDR3 has 16 amino acids. Unmatched junction bases numbered 9, after V lost 4 bases and J lost 2 bases. The germline V gene has CDR1 SGHDT and CDR2 YYEEEE. In DNA, the CDR3 is TGTGCCAGCAGCGTGGTCCTAGCGGGCCCCACAGATACGCAGTATTTT. It is translated as CASSVVLAGPTDTQYF. The complete variable domain, with remaining parts taken from reference TRBV5-6 and TRBJ2-3, reads DAGVTQSPTHLIKTRGQQVTLRCSPKSGHDTVSWYQQALGQGPQFIFQYYEEEERQRGNFPDRFSGHQFPNYSSELNVNALLLGDSALYLCASSVVLAGPTDTQYFGPGTRLTVL.

This clone appeared many times. The rearrangement links TRBV20-1 to TRBJ1-6; D uncertain. The CDR3 consists of 16 residues. Trimming cost V 4 bases and J 6 bases, with 19 bases left between them. Germline values: CDR1 DFQATT, CDR2 SNEGSKA (reference sequence). The DNA for the CDR3 is TGCAGTGCTACCTTAGACCTAGGAGGCTTTAATTCACCCCTCCACTTT. Translating gives CSATLDLGGFNSPLHF.

This clone was recorded at least ten times. In DNA, the CDR3 is TGTGCCAGTGGGTCATCGGACCTCCCAGATACGCAGTATTTT. Encoded protein: CASGSSDLPDTQYF. The rearrangement links TRBV27 to TRBJ2-3; no clear D gene. V was shortened by 9 bases and J by 4 bases, with 17 bases between the two germline ends. CDR1 MNHEY and CDR2 SMNVEV come from the germline V gene (reference sequence). The CDR3 spans 14 residues.

This clone was seen at least ten times. The chain joins TRBV5-4 to TRBJ2-3; D unclear. CDR1 SGHNT and CDR2 YYREEE come from the germline V gene (reference sequence). The CDR3 has 14 amino acids. Trimming removed 0 bases at V and 1 base at J, with 6 bases between. DNA for the CDR3: TGTGCCAGCAGCTTGGAGGCAGGCACAGATACGCAGTATTTT. It codes for CASSLEAGTDTQYF.

This clone was detected ten times or more. The chain employs TRBV12-3 or TRBV12-4 and TRBJ2-1; D gene uncertain. V gave up 2 bases and J gave up 4 bases, with 9 bases separating them. The CDR3 contains 14 residues. The CDR3 here is CASSLRGEYNEQFF. CDR3 coding DNA: TGTGCCAGCAGTTTACGCGGAGAGTACAATGAGCAGTTCTTC.

This clone occurred many times. V gene TRBV6-4 combines with J gene TRBJ2-2, with 11 bases identical to TRBD1. CDR3 length: 15 residues. From germline, CDR1 is MRHNA and CDR2 SNTAGT. With V trimmed by 4 bases and J by 4 bases, 2 bases remained unmatched. As DNA, the CDR3 is TGTGCCAGCAGTGTGGGGACAGGGGGCACCGGGGAGCTGTTTTTT. This translates into CASSVGTGGTGELFF.

This clone was counted many times. The chain combines TRBV6-5 with TRBJ1-2; D is unresolved. CDR1 is MNHEY and CDR2 is SVGAGI in the germline V gene. The CDR3 runs 13 residues. V was pared by 2 bases and J by 0 bases, with 4 bases between. DNA of the CDR3: TGTGCCAGCAGTTACGGCACTAACTATGGCTACACCTTC. The encoded protein is CASSYGTNYGYTF.

This clone was counted many times. This sequence joins TRBV12-3 or TRBV12-4 and TRBJ2-2; D possibly matches TRBD1 or TRBD2 (6 bases each). The CDR3 consists of 15 residues. This CDR3 is CASRLEGVGTGELFF. The CDR3 DNA sequence: TGTGCATCAAGATTGGAGGGGGTGGGCACCGGGGAGCTGTTTTTT.

This sequence joins TRBV2 and TRBJ1-5; 8 nucleotides match TRBD1. This CDR3 has 16 amino acids. From germline, CDR1 is SNHLY and CDR2 FYNNEI. V lost 4 bases to trimming and J lost 7 bases; unmatched junction nucleotides: 12. The CDR3, as DNA: TGTGCCAGCAGTGGTCCGAACAGGGGGGAATGGCAGCCCCAGCATTTT. It is translated as CASSGPNRGEWQPQHF. Together with reference TRBV2 and TRBJ1-5, the CDR3 gives the full variable domain: EPEVTQTPSHQVTQMGQEVILRCVPISNHLYFYWYRQILGQKVEFLVSFYNNEISEKSEIFDDQFSVERPDGSNFTLKIRSTKLEDSAMYFCASSGPNRGEWQPQHFGDGTRLSIL.

This clone was detected ten times or more. The DNA of the CDR3 is TGTGCCAGCAGGAACCAGACAGGGCCGGACACTGAAGCTTTCTTT. Amino acids: CASRNQTGPDTEAFF. This chain uses TRBV6-8 with TRBJ1-1; 7 bases match TRBD1. This CDR3 is 15 amino acids long. Germline V gene sequence: CDR1 MNHGY, CDR2 SAAAGT. V lost 6 bases, J lost 3 bases, and 10 bases stayed unmatched.

This clone was counted at least ten times. The chain's CDR3 is CASSWTGMNTEAFF. The CDR3 DNA is TGTGCCAGCAGTTGGACAGGGATGAACACTGAAGCTTTCTTT. The chain carries TRBV27 and TRBJ1-1, with 8 bases identical to TRBD1. V shed 4 bases and J 0 bases; nucleotides not matched to a gene: 1. CDR1 is MNHEY, CDR2 SMNVEV, per germline (reference sequence). This CDR3 is built from 14 residues.

This clone was observed many times. The J gene is TRBJ1-3, the V gene TRBV5-6; D might be TRBD1 (6 bases). The germline V gene has CDR1 SGHDT and CDR2 YYEEEE. The germline V and J ends were trimmed by 4 bases and 0 bases, with 17 bases remaining between them. The CDR3 is 17 residues long. CDR3 DNA sequence: TGTGCCAGCAGCCGGGGGCCCTCGACATTCTCTGGAAACACCATATATTTT. It yields the protein CASSRGPSTFSGNTIYF.

This clone occurred many times. V and J are TRBV5-1 and TRBJ2-2; 9 bases are shared with TRBD2. This CDR3 is 16 amino acids long. Germline-derived CDR1 and CDR2 are SGHRS and YFSETQ. The ends lost 4 bases at V and 6 bases at J; junction bases unmatched: 10. The CDR3 loop reads CASSPRPSGKAGELFF. In DNA, the CDR3 is TGCGCCAGCAGCCCTCGGCCTAGCGGGAAAGCCGGGGAGCTGTTTTTT.

The table lists this clone with many counts. V is TRBV19 and J is TRBJ1-2, with D perhaps TRBD1 (5 bases). Trimming cost V 4 bases and J 3 bases, with 18 bases left between them. Germline V gene data show CDR1 as LNHDA and CDR2 as SQIVND (reference sequence). CDR3 length: 16 amino acids. Written as DNA, the CDR3 is TGTGCCAGTAGTAAAGGGGACTCTCGAATGTACTATGGCTACACCTTC. It encodes CASSKGDSRMYYGYTF.